These 9 T cell receptor beta chains originate from one sample sequenced in a study of cytomegalovirus exposure and HLA in healthy donors. Researchers ran the PCR with 60 Vbeta and 13 Jbeta primers. Repertoires were generated with immunoSEQ multiplex PCR, while TCRdb's copy carries only in-frame clones and drops some. In the table there are about 160,000 clones, around 80% of which are singletons. The sequencing input was PBMCs. These receptor sequences come from a woman between 18 and 29 years old in good health and CMV-seronegative.

V gene TRBV4-1 combines with J gene TRBJ2-7; TRBD2 might be the D (5 bases). Germline loops: CDR1 MGHRA, CDR2 YSYEKL. The CDR3 runs to 15 residues. Trimming pared 1 base from V and 1 base from J, leaving 11 bases between. The CDR3: CASSQGERTSYEQYF. The CDR3 DNA reads TGCGCCAGCAGCCAAGGAGAAAGGACTTCCTACGAGCAGTACTTC.

The rearrangement uses TRBV27 and TRBJ1-5, with D maybe TRBD1 (6 bases). This CDR3 contains 17 residues. V was clipped by 6 bases and J by 0 bases, with 18 bases between them. The germline V gene has CDR1 MNHEY and CDR2 SMNVEV (reference sequence). The CDR3: CASSRGGGRYSNQPQHF. For the CDR3, the DNA is TGTGCCAGCAGCCGAGGGGGGGGACGGTATAGCAATCAGCCCCAGCATTTT.

This clone has only a few counts. The chain joins TRBV4-2 to TRBJ2-3, with TRBD2 identical over 8 bases. The germline CDR1 and CDR2 sequences are LGHNA and YNFKEQ. The V segment lost 1 base and the J segment 5 bases; nucleotides outside the gene matches: 8. The CDR3 spans 16 residues. Written as DNA, the CDR3 is TGTGCCAGCAGCCAAGCCACGGGGGGGGAGTTAGATACGCAGTATTTT. Protein product: CASSQATGGELDTQYF.

Only a few counts were recorded for this clone. The rearrangement links TRBV6-6 to TRBJ2-7, with TRBD2 identical over 7 bases. The CDR3 consists of 12 residues. CDR1 MNHNY and CDR2 SVGAGI come from the germline V gene (reference sequence). Trimming removed 8 bases from V and 1 base from J; junction bases left unmatched: 2. This chain's CDR3 is CASGLGSYEQYF. The CDR3 DNA reads as TGTGCCAGCGGACTAGGGTCCTACGAGCAGTACTTC.

The rearrangement links TRBV2 to TRBJ2-7; D uncertain. This CDR3 is 12 amino acids long. The V gene lost 4 bases and the J gene lost 1 base, with 5 bases spanning the gap. The germline V gene has CDR1 SNHLY and CDR2 FYNNEI. In DNA, the CDR3 is TGTGCCAGCAGTGGTCAGTCCTACGAGCAGTACTTC. Its translation is CASSGQSYEQYF.

The chain links TRBV18 to TRBJ2-1; TRBD2 matches at 10 bases. This CDR3 has 16 amino acids. Germline V gives CDR1 KGHSH, CDR2 LQKENI. The V and J ends lost 4 bases and 0 bases, in that order; junction bases with no gene match: 3. DNA of the CDR3: TGTGCCAGCTCACTTCTAGCGGGGGTCTCCTACAATGAGCAGTTCTTC. Its translation is CASSLLAGVSYNEQFF.

The rearrangement uses TRBV9 and TRBJ2-3; D is perhaps TRBD2 (6 bases). The CDR3 consists of 15 residues. The germline gives CDR1 SGDLS, CDR2 YYNGEE. Trimming shortened V by 4 bases and J by 3 bases, and 15 bases separated the two germline ends. The CDR3 protein is CASSLTGLLTDTQYF. The CDR3 DNA reads as TGTGCCAGCAGCCTAACGGGACTTTTAACAGATACGCAGTATTTT.

The chain carries TRBV19 and TRBJ2-2; D not certain. V shed 1 base and J shed 6 bases, with 12 bases lying between them. Germline-derived CDR1 and CDR2 are LNHDA and SQIVND (reference sequence). CDR3 size: 15 residues. CDR3 amino acids: CASSIGAAWAGELFF. CDR3 in DNA: TGTGCCAGTAGTATAGGGGCAGCTTGGGCCGGGGAGCTGTTTTTT. The full variable domain, in which reference TRBV19 and TRBJ2-2 provide the parts outside the CDR3, is DGGITQSPKYLFRKEGQNVTLSCEQNLNHDAMYWYRQDPGQGLRLIYYSQIVNDFQKGDIAEGYSVSREKKESFPLTVTSAQKNPTAFYLCASSIGAAWAGELFFGEGSRLTVL.

The V gene is TRBV6-1, the J gene TRBJ2-2, with 7 bases identical to TRBD1. The CDR3 length is 17 residues. With 3 bases clipped from V and 5 bases from J, the junction kept 12 bases outside the gene matches. CDR1 is MNHNS and CDR2 is SASEGT in the germline V gene. CDR3 bases: TGTGCCAGCAGTGATCTCGAAGGGGGCGCCCTTACCGGGGAGCTGTTTTTT. This gives the protein CASSDLEGGALTGELFF.